A selection of T cell receptor beta chains follows, all from one sample in a study of vaccination effects on CD4 cells after COVID-19. Method: immunoSEQ multiplex PCR; TCRdb's copy keeps in-frame clones and lacks some. The data hold approximately 70,000 clones, with roughly 73% observed a single time. Antigen specificity for these receptors is unknown. This sample comprised CD4+ T cells from PBMCs cultured with HIV peptides, obtained before COVID-19 vaccination. These receptor sequences come from a human donor who had a prior SARS-CoV-2 infection. CDR3s include the opening cysteine and the closing phenylalanine or tryptophan. A D gene is named only where the DNA matches it firmly. Size is omitted from some rows. Given values are once, few, many or a class for expanded clones.

len	d_gene	abundance	v_gene	j_gene	CDR3aa	CDR3nt
13	TRBD1	few	TRBV3-1/TRBV3-2	TRBJ2-7	CASTLTGAYEQYF	TGTGCCAGCACCCTGACAGGGGCCTACGAGCAGTACTTC
17	TRBD1	NA	TRBV3-1/TRBV3-2	TRBJ1-3	CASSKMPGQTTGNTIYF	TGTGCCAGCAGCAAGATGCCGGGACAGACGACTGGAAACACCATATATTTT
16	TRBD2	NA	TRBV4-2	TRBJ2-5	CASSHGTSGGGETQYF	TGTGCCAGCAGCCATGGGACTAGCGGGGGCGGGGAGACCCAGTACTTC
16	TRBD2	NA	TRBV18	TRBJ2-2	CASSQNSGKNTGELFF	TGTGCCAGCTCACAAAATAGCGGGAAAAACACCGGGGAGCTGTTTTTT
15	NA	NA	TRBV18	TRBJ1-2	CASSPQSWQGNGYTF	TGTGCCAGCTCACCGCAAAGCTGGCAGGGTAATGGCTACACCTTC
12	NA	NA	TRBV2	TRBJ1-1	CASSIGPPVAFF	TGTGCCAGCAGTATAGGCCCGCCGGTAGCTTTCTTT
16	NA	NA	TRBV5-4	TRBJ2-3	CASSLGRDTSTDTQYF	TGTGCCAGCAGCTTGGGGCGGGACACTAGCACAGATACGCAGTATTTT
16	TRBD1	NA	TRBV5-4	TRBJ2-7	CASSLGPGTGWYEQYF	TGTGCCAGCAGCTTAGGTCCCGGGACAGGGTGGTACGAGCAGTACTTC
15	TRBD2	NA	TRBV4-3	TRBJ2-7	CASSQELAGGYEQYF	TGCGCCAGCAGCCAAGAACTAGCGGGAGGTTACGAGCAGTACTTC
13	NA	NA	TRBV5-1	TRBJ1-2	CASSAGPLYGYTF	TGCGCCAGCAGCGCGGGACCGCTCTATGGCTACACCTTC
14	NA	NA	TRBV5-1	TRBJ1-1	CASSLSHRNTEAFF	TGCGCCAGCAGCTTGTCCCATAGGAACACTGAAGCTTTCTTT
18	TRBD1	NA	TRBV19	TRBJ1-1	CASSIRTGLGFWNTEAFF	TGTGCCAGTAGTATCCGGACAGGTCTGGGTTTTTGGAACACTGAAGCTTTCTTT
19	TRBD1	NA	TRBV18	TRBJ2-2	CASSPVWIGQGITTGELFF	TGTGCCAGCTCACCAGTTTGGATCGGACAGGGAATTACCACCGGGGAGCTGTTTTTT
15	NA	NA	TRBV28	TRBJ1-1	CASSSPWGPYTEAFF	TGTGCCAGCAGTTCCCCGTGGGGCCCATACACTGAAGCTTTCTTT
15	NA	NA	TRBV11-2	TRBJ2-7	CASSLDLGEWYEQYF	TGTGCCAGCAGCTTAGATTTGGGGGAATGGTACGAGCAGTACTTC
15	NA	NA	TRBV6-5	TRBJ2-2	CASSYGGTPSWELFF	TGTGCCAGCAGTTACGGGGGAACCCCGTCGTGGGAGCTGTTTTTT
12	NA	NA	TRBV7-6	TRBJ1-5	CASSYLGQPQHF	TGTGCCAGCAGCTACCTTGGTCAGCCCCAGCATTTT
14	NA	NA	TRBV7-2	TRBJ2-4	CASSLAHTWNIQYF	TGTGCCAGCAGCTTAGCTCATACGTGGAACATTCAGTACTTC
18	TRBD2	NA	TRBV18	TRBJ2-1	CASSPFASGSITYNEQFF	TGTGCCAGCTCACCATTTGCTAGCGGGAGTATCACTTACAATGAGCAGTTCTTC
14	NA	NA	TRBV7-3	TRBJ2-1	CASSSGMSYNEQFF	TGTGCCAGCAGCTCCGGAATGTCCTACAATGAGCAGTTCTTC
18	TRBD2	NA	TRBV14	TRBJ2-1	CASSSIASGGAWNNEQFF	TGTGCCAGCAGCTCAATTGCTAGCGGGGGGGCGTGGAACAATGAGCAGTTCTTC
13	NA	NA	TRBV5-1	TRBJ2-3	CASSLDFQDTQYF	TGCGCCAGCAGCTTGGACTTCCAAGATACGCAGTATTTT
13	NA	NA	TRBV9	TRBJ1-3	CATPDSLGNTIYF	TGTGCCACCCCGGACAGTTTAGGAAACACCATATATTTT
18	TRBD2	NA	TRBV19	TRBJ2-5	CASSPRLAGGPAVETQYF	TGTGCCAGTAGTCCGAGACTAGCGGGGGGGCCAGCGGTAGAGACCCAGTACTTC
14	NA	once	TRBV30	TRBJ1-2	CAWSRGSGVGGYTF	TGTGCCTGGAGTAGGGGGTCGGGGGTGGGTGGCTACACCTTC
13	NA	NA	TRBV6-5	TRBJ2-7	CASSPMTTYEQYF	TGTGCCAGCAGTCCTATGACCACCTACGAGCAGTACTTC
13	TRBD1	few	TRBV27	TRBJ1-6	CASSNTGVSPLHF	TGTGCCAGCAGTAATACAGGGGTATCACCCCTCCACTTT
13	NA	NA	TRBV11-3	TRBJ1-1	CASSAGLNTEAFF	TGTGCCAGCAGCGCAGGACTGAACACTGAAGCTTTCTTT
14	TRBD2	NA	TRBV3-1/TRBV3-2	TRBJ2-1	CASSQVRGMNEQFF	TGTGCCAGCAGCCAAGTGCGGGGGATGAATGAGCAGTTCTTC
14	NA	NA	TRBV11-1	TRBJ2-7	CASSLFSAAYEQYF	TGTGCCAGCAGCTTATTCTCAGCGGCCTACGAGCAGTACTTC
13	TRBD2	NA	TRBV9	TRBJ2-3	CASSAWGGDTQYF	TGTGCCAGCAGCGCTTGGGGGGGAGATACGCAGTATTTT
18	TRBD2	NA	TRBV7-9	TRBJ2-7	CASSLVEPSGREFYEQYF	TGTGCCAGCAGCTTAGTCGAGCCTAGCGGGAGGGAATTCTACGAGCAGTACTTC
15	NA	NA	TRBV2	TRBJ1-2	CASSHPGASGYGYTF	TGTGCCAGCAGTCATCCGGGGGCGTCAGGTTATGGCTACACCTTC
14	NA	NA	TRBV7-9	TRBJ1-2	CASSSSGHNYGYTF	TGTGCCAGCAGCTCCTCGGGCCATAACTATGGCTACACCTTC
15	NA	few	TRBV19	TRBJ2-2	CASSIVARNTGELFF	TGTGCCAGTAGTATAGTTGCCAGAAACACCGGGGAGCTGTTTTTT
13	TRBD1	few	TRBV19	TRBJ2-7	CASGTANGVEQYF	TGTGCCAGCGGGACAGCGAATGGGGTAGAGCAGTACTTC
16	TRBD2	NA	TRBV6-5	TRBJ2-1	CASSYLGGGTPNEQFF	TGTGCCAGCAGTTACCTCGGGGGGGGCACCCCAAATGAGCAGTTCTTC
14	NA	once	TRBV9	TRBJ1-2	CASSVADTNYGYTF	TGTGCCAGCAGCGTAGCCGATACTAACTATGGCTACACCTTC
12	NA	few	TRBV6-6	TRBJ2-7	CASSSMKYEQYF	TGTGCCAGCAGTTCGATGAAATACGAGCAGTACTTC
15	NA	NA	TRBV4-2	TRBJ2-5	CASSQRGRTEETQYF	TGTGCCAGCAGCCAAAGGGGGAGAACAGAAGAGACCCAGTACTTC
13	NA	NA	TRBV29-1	TRBJ2-5	CSVEATGAETQYF	TGCAGCGTTGAGGCAACGGGAGCAGAGACCCAGTACTTC
14	NA	NA	TRBV5-1	TRBJ1-1	CASSNTGWDTEAFF	TGCGCCAGCAGCAACACAGGGTGGGACACTGAAGCTTTCTTT
13	NA	NA	TRBV18	TRBJ1-2	CASSPQGDYGYTF	TGTGCCAGCTCACCACAGGGCGACTATGGCTACACCTTC
12	NA	NA	TRBV3-1/TRBV3-2	TRBJ2-1	CASSQVPSEQFF	TGTGCCAGCAGCCAAGTCCCCAGTGAGCAGTTCTTC